This T cell receptor (beta chain) was captured by sequencing in a study of T cells in localized non-small cell lung cancer. Study-wide findings and caveats: Heterogeneity within the tumor remains possible, as just one region underwent sequencing. For the top 100 tumor clones, a median about 50 also appeared in adjacent lung. Compared with tumor, uninvolved adjacent lung displayed greater T cell clonality, ranking highest overall.

CDR3 length: 15 amino acids. Trimming removed 0 bases from V and 2 bases from J; junction bases left unmatched: 1. Germline CDR1 and CDR2: SGHNT and YYREEE (reference sequence). Note on this clone: What it recognizes is unknown.

Using immunoSEQ multiplex PCR, the repertoire was profiled, and TCRdb retains in-frame clones only, with some absent. The profile shows 25,000 to 30,000 clones, over 80% of them singletons. The sample was peripheral blood mononuclear cells, taken before any cancer treatment. This receptor was obtained from a woman aged 35-75 years with stage III lung adenocarcinoma. The chain couples TRBV5-4 to TRBJ2-5, with TRBD2 matching over 10 bases. The CDR3 DNA reads TGTGCCAGCAGCTTGGTTAGCGGGGGGCAAGAGACCCAGTACTTC. This translates into CASSLVSGGQETQYF.